The clone carrying this TCR beta chain was counted a few times. Its antigen is not known. Assay used: immunoSEQ multiplex PCR; TCRdb lists only in-frame clones, some missing. The sample lists 35,000 to 40,000 clones, under 35% occurring once. Germline assignment: CDR1 MNHGY and CDR2 SAAAGT. V dropped 2 bases and J dropped 0 bases, with 8 bases sitting between them. There are 14 residues in the CDR3. The record originates from a study of sequential checkpoint blockade in melanoma. About the research overall: First-line arms were nivolumab then ipilimumab, or the reverse, randomized 1:1. Matched biopsies came pretreatment and at week 13 for around 24 patients.

Findings of the study overall: Rising tumor T-cell fraction and clonality meant about 30 times likelier benefit.

Treatment indicated: randomized to nivolumab then ipilimumab (arm A) or the reverse (arm B). V usage is TRBV6-8 and J usage is TRBJ2-7; unclear D gene. The source is a human donor with melanoma. This sample comprised tumor tissue (inferred from file names), obtained from a patient given nivolumab and ipilimumab in sequence. CDR3 DNA sequence: TGTGCCAGCAGTTACGGGCCTACCTCCTACGAGCAGTACTTC. Translated, it gives CASSYGPTSYEQYF.